This T cell receptor beta chain stems from a study of control samples from healthy donors and cancer patients. Trimming took off 0 bases at V and 6 bases at J, with 10 bases between the two ends. Germline V lookup: CDR1 SGHRS, CDR2 YFSETQ. The CDR3 runs 13 residues. Some clones are missing from TCRdb's copy, which holds only in-frame ones; the method was immunoSEQ multiplex PCR. Of approximately 28,000 clones in the sample, 91% are singletons; the top ten hold less than 15%. The sequenced sample was PBMCs. This chain connects TRBV5-1 to TRBJ2-7; unclear D gene. This receptor was obtained from a man aged 50-59 years with lung cancer. The CDR3 here is CASSLGSMVEQYF. In nucleotides, the CDR3 is TGCGCCAGCAGCTTGGGGTCTATGGTCGAGCAGTACTTC.